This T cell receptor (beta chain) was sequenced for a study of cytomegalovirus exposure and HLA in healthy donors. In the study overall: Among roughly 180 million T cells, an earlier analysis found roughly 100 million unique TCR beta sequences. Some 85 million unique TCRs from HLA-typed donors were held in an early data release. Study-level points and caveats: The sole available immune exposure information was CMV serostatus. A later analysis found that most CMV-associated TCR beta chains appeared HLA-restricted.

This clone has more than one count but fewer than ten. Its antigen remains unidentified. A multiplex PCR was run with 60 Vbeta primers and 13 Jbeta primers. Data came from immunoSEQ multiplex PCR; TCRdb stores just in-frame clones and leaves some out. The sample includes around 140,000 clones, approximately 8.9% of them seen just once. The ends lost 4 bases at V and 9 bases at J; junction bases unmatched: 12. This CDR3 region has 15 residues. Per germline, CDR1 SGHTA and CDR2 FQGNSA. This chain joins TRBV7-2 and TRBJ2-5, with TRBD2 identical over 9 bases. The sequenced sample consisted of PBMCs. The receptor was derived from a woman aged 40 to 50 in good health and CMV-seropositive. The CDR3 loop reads CASSSLAGSRHAQYF. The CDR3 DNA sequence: TGTGCCAGCAGCTCGCTAGCGGGGTCTCGTCACGCCCAGTACTTC.